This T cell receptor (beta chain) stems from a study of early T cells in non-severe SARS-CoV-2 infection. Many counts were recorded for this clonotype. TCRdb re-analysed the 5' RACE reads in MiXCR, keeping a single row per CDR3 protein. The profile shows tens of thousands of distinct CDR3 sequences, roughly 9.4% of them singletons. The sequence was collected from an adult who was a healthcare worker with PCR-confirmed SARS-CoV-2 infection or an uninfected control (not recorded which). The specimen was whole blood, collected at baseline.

This CDR3 is CASSRWIRVGTEAFF. The CDR3 DNA is TGTGCCAGCAGTAGATGGATCAGGGTTGGCACTGAAGCTTTCTTT. The gene calls are TRBV6-5 and TRBJ1-1; D possibly corresponds to TRBD1 (5 bases). This CDR3 has 15 residues. The germline gives CDR1 MNHEY, CDR2 SVGAGI. V was clipped by 5 bases and J by 4 bases, with 17 bases between them.